This T cell receptor beta chain appears in the sequencing data of a study of a mutant IDH1 vaccine in newly diagnosed glioma. Study-wide background: There were eight vaccinations for patients, given in weeks 1, 3, 5, 7, 11, 15, 19 and 23. Vaccinations were initiated 4-6 weeks following radiotherapy alone, or were given together with temozolomide cycles. Previous care, which was radiotherapy, temozolomide, or both, most often involved both.

Time point in this sample: week 5, during vaccination. Topical imiquimod was applied with each vaccine dose, which held 300 ug of mutant IDH1 20-mer peptide. CDR3 length equals 15 residues. The ends lost 6 bases at V and 3 bases at J; junction bases unmatched: 10. Germline CDR1 SGHTA, CDR2 FQGNSA. As concerns this clone: Its antigen remains unidentified.

The assay was immunoSEQ multiplex PCR, and TCRdb's table has in-frame clones only and misses some. The sample yields fewer than 70,000 clones, approximately 90% seen once. This TCR derives from a woman in her thirties or forties with glioma. This specimen consisted of PBMCs, obtained from a glioma patient whose treatment included an IDH1 peptide vaccine. This sequence joins TRBV7-2 and TRBJ2-7; 8 bases map to TRBD1. The DNA of the CDR3 is TGTGCCAGCAGTCCAACTCAGGGGGCGCGCTACGAGCAGTACTTC. It codes for CASSPTQGARYEQYF. The full variable domain, completed using reference TRBV7-2 and TRBJ2-7, is GAGVSQSPSNKVTEKGKDVELRCDPISGHTALYWYRQSLGQGLEFLIYFQGNSAPDKSGLPSDRFSAERTGGSVSTLTIQRTQQEDSAVYLCASSPTQGARYEQYFGPGTRLTVT.